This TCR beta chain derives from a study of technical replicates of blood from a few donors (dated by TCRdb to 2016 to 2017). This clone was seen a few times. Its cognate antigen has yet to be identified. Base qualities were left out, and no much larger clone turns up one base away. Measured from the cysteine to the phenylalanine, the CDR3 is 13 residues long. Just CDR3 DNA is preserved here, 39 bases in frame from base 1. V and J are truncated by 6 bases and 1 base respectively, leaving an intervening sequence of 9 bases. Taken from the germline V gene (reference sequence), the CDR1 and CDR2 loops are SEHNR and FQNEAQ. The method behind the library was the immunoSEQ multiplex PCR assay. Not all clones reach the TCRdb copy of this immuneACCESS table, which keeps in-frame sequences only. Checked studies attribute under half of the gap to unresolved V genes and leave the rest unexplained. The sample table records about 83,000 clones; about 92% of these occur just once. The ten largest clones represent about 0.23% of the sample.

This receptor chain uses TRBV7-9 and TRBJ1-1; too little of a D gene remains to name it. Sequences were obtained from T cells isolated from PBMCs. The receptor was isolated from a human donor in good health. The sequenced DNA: TGTGCCAGCAGAGAACAATCGAACACTGAAGCTTTCTTT. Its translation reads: CASREQSNTEAFF. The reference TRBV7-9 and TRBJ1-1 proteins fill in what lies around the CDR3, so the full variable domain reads DTGVSQNPRHKITKRGQNVTFRCDPISEHNRLYWYRQTLGQGPEFLTYFQNEAQLEKSRLLSDRFSAERPKGSFSTLEIQRTEQGDSAMYLCASREQSNTEAFFGQGTRLTVV.